The 32 T cell receptor beta chains given below trace back to one sample, sequenced in a study of T cell repertoires in cytomegalovirus infection. MiXCR was run by TCRdb on the reads, yielding one entry per CDR3 protein. This repertoire shows roughly 230,000 distinct CDR3 sequences, about a sixth found once; its top ten account for 40% to 55%. The sequencing sample was made of CD8+ T cells from PBMCs. The receptors come from a human donor in good health (CMV status not recorded). Some clones in this sample may be carry-over from other donors' samples.

The DNA of the CDR3 is TGTGCCACCAGTGACGGGACAGCTCCCCAGCATTTT. Translated: CATSDGTAPQHF. The chain employs TRBV24-1 and TRBJ1-5; TRBD1 matches at 7 bases. The germline V gene has CDR1 KGHDR and CDR2 SFDVKD. V lost 4 bases, J lost 10 bases, and 3 bases stayed unmatched. CDR3 length: 12 amino acids.

The chain is built from TRBV20-1 and TRBJ2-5; 8 nucleotides agree with TRBD2. CDR3 length: 18 amino acids. The V gene end was trimmed by 0 bases and the J gene end by 2 bases; junction bases not matched to a gene: 14. CDR1 is DFQATT, CDR2 SNEGSKA, per germline (reference sequence). CDR3 residues: CSARDYRDSGIQQETQYF. In DNA form, the CDR3 reads TGCAGTGCTAGAGATTATCGGGATAGCGGGATCCAACAAGAGACCCAGTACTTC.

This clonotype was found many times. This chain connects TRBV7-8 to TRBJ2-1; perhaps D is TRBD1 or TRBD2 (6 bases each). The CDR3 runs to 14 residues. Germline loops: CDR1 SGHVS, CDR2 FQNEAQ. The germline V and J ends were trimmed by 4 bases and 7 bases, with 14 bases remaining between them. This CDR3 is CASSSGVRENEQFF. The CDR3 DNA follows: TGTGCCAGCAGCTCAGGGGTTCGGGAGAATGAGCAGTTCTTC.

This chain links TRBV4-2 with TRBJ2-7; 7 bases line up with TRBD1. The CDR3 runs 16 residues. Per the germline V gene, CDR1 is LGHNA and CDR2 is YNFKEQ. V dropped 4 bases and J dropped 3; count of bases not matched to a gene: 12. In nucleotides, the CDR3 is TGTGCCAGCAGCCCGGTCGGACAGGAGATAGGCTACGAGCAGTACTTC. This sequence encodes CASSPVGQEIGYEQYF.

This clonotype was observed a few times. V is TRBV4-2 and J is TRBJ2-1; 8 positions agree with TRBD1. With 4 bases clipped from V and 6 bases from J, the junction kept 5 bases outside the gene matches. This CDR3 spans 14 amino acids. Germline V CDR1 and CDR2: LGHNA, YNFKEQ. The CDR3 loop reads CASSPRTGFNEQFF. CDR3 DNA: TGTGCCAGCAGCCCGCGGACAGGGTTCAATGAGCAGTTCTTC.

A single count supports this clonotype. The chain is built from TRBV5-1 and TRBJ2-4; unclear D gene. Trimming took off 0 bases at V and 7 bases at J, with 11 bases between the two ends. Per germline, CDR1 SGHRS and CDR2 YFSETQ. This CDR3 region has 14 residues. Written as DNA, the CDR3 is TGCGCCAGCAGCTTGGCCGAGTCCGCTAACATTCAGTACTTC. Translated: CASSLAESANIQYF.

This clonotype turned up a few times. The V gene is TRBV29-1, the J gene TRBJ2-1; TRBD1 matches at 8 bases. With V trimmed by 3 bases and J by 7 bases, 5 bases remained unmatched. The CDR3 loop spans 13 amino acids. Per the germline V gene, CDR1 is SQVTM and CDR2 is ANQGSEA. The CDR3 sequence is CSVEHQGANEQFF. Written as DNA, the CDR3 is TGCAGCGTTGAGCACCAGGGGGCAAATGAGCAGTTCTTC.

A few counts support this clonotype. The chain employs TRBV5-8 and TRBJ2-2; D might be TRBD1 (6 bases). Germline loops: CDR1 SGHTS, CDR2 YDEGEE. Trimming took 4 bases from V and 2 from J, leaving 15 bases between them. The CDR3 runs to 16 residues. In DNA, the CDR3 is TGTGCCAGCAGCGCCCACGGGACACAAAACACCGGGGAGCTGTTTTTT. Translated, it gives CASSAHGTQNTGELFF.

This clonotype appeared a few times. This chain connects TRBV4-1 to TRBJ1-5; 9 nucleotides align to TRBD1. The germline gives CDR1 MGHRA, CDR2 YSYEKL. The trim removed 3 bases at V and 4 bases at J, leaving 4 bases unmatched. The CDR3 is 15 residues long. CDR3 DNA sequence: TGCGCCAGCAGCCAGGGGGACAGGGAGAATCAGCCCCAGCATTTT. This sequence encodes CASSQGDRENQPQHF.

This chain uses TRBV28 with TRBJ2-7; D is perhaps TRBD1 (5 bases). The germline V and J ends were trimmed by 3 bases and 1 base, with 13 bases remaining between them. This CDR3 comprises 15 residues. CDR1 is MDHEN and CDR2 is SYDVKM in the germline V gene. Here the CDR3 DNA reads TGTGCCAGCAGTTTCCAGGGTGAGTTGTCCTACGAGCAGTACTTC. Encoded protein: CASSFQGELSYEQYF.

This clonotype has a count of ten or more. V usage is TRBV7-9 and J usage is TRBJ1-1; 12 bases align to TRBD1. The junction had 8 bases not matched to a gene; V was cut back by 5 bases and J by 13 bases. The CDR3 is 13 residues long. Per germline, CDR1 SEHNR and CDR2 FQNEAQ (reference sequence). The CDR3 here is CASSVGTGGFVFF. The CDR3 DNA reads TGTGCCAGCAGCGTAGGGACAGGGGGCTTCGTTTTCTTT.

The V and J genes are TRBV28 and TRBJ2-5, with 10 bases lining up with TRBD2. Looked up from germline, CDR1 is MDHEN and CDR2 is SYDVKM. The CDR3 sequence is 17 residues long. The V segment lost 6 bases and the J segment 0 bases; nucleotides outside the gene matches: 10. The CDR3 nucleotides read TGTGCCAGCAGGCTCTATACTAGCGGGGTTGACCAAGAGACCCAGTACTTC. Residues: CASRLYTSGVDQETQYF.

Many counts were recorded for this clonotype. The chain uses TRBV7-8 and TRBJ1-1; 7 bases agree with TRBD1. The J segment lost 3 bases and the V segment lost 5 bases, leaving 6 bases of the junction unmatched. Germline CDR1 and CDR2: SGHVS and FQNEAQ. The CDR3 totals 14 residues. CDR3 bases: TGTGCCAGCAGCCCGGGACAGACACACACTGAAGCTTTCTTT. This encodes CASSPGQTHTEAFF.

This clonotype came up many times. This sequence joins TRBV6-5 and TRBJ1-3; D not certain. The length of the CDR3 is 14 residues. V dropped 7 bases and J dropped 2 bases, with 12 bases sitting between them. Germline values: CDR1 MNHEY, CDR2 SVGAGI. The CDR3 reads CASTGRPAGNTIYF. CDR3 coding DNA: TGTGCCAGCACCGGGCGGCCAGCTGGAAACACCATATATTTT.

V gene TRBV28 combines with J gene TRBJ2-7; possible D gene TRBD2, 6 bases. Trimming cost V 7 bases and J 4 bases, with 17 bases left between them. Germline V gene data show CDR1 as MDHEN and CDR2 as SYDVKM. The length of the CDR3 is 14 residues. The CDR3 region is CASNERGAGYEQYF. The DNA for the CDR3 is TGTGCCAGCAACGAAAGGGGCGCGGGGTACGAGCAGTACTTC. The full variable domain, rest sourced from reference TRBV28 and TRBJ2-7, is DVKVTQSSRYLVKRTGEKVFLECVQDMDHENMFWYRQDPGLGLRLIYFSYDVKMKEKGDIPEGYSVSREKKERFSLILESASTNQTSMYLCASNERGAGYEQYFGPGTRLTVT.

In its sample, this clonotype was seen many times. The gene calls are TRBV2 and TRBJ2-6; the D call may be TRBD1 or TRBD2 (6 bases each). CDR1 SNHLY and CDR2 FYNNEI come from the germline V gene. The CDR3 has 16 residues. Trimming left V 2 bases short and J 3 bases short, with 11 bases between. The CDR3 region has the DNA TGTGCCAGCAGTGAAATGGGGGGCTATGGGGCCAACGTCCTGACTTTC. The encoded protein is CASSEMGGYGANVLTF.

The chain joins TRBV6-8 to TRBJ2-7, with D possibly matching TRBD1 (6 bases). Germline lookup yields CDR1 MNHGY and CDR2 SAAAGT. The CDR3 totals 15 residues. Trimming cost V 0 bases and J 3 bases, with 12 bases left between them. Here the CDR3 DNA reads TGTGCCAGCAGTTACTCCCAGGACAGCTACTACGAGCAGTACTTC. This gives the protein CASSYSQDSYYEQYF.

This clonotype was found a few times. J is TRBJ1-2 and V is TRBV18, with D possibly being TRBD1 (5 bases). Germline lookup yields CDR1 KGHSH and CDR2 LQKENI. V was clipped by 3 bases and J by 6 bases, with 17 bases between them. This CDR3 is 15 amino acids long. In nucleotides, the CDR3 is TGTGCCAGCTCACCTCGTCGGCAGGGAGAACATGGCTACACCTTC. It yields the protein CASSPRRQGEHGYTF.

The gene calls are TRBV29-1 and TRBJ1-2, with D hard to call. V was clipped by 6 bases and J by 5 bases, with 16 bases between them. Germline CDR1 SQVTM, CDR2 ANQGSEA. The CDR3 covers 13 residues. This CDR3 is CSVQSRERYGYTF. For the CDR3, the DNA is TGCAGCGTCCAGTCGAGGGAACGTTATGGCTACACCTTC. The full variable domain, completed using reference TRBV29-1 and TRBJ1-2, is SAVISQKPSRDICQRGTSLTIQCQVDSQVTMMFWYRQQPGQSLTLIATANQGSEATYESGFVIDKFPISRPNLTFSTLTVSNMSPEDSSIYLCSVQSRERYGYTFGSGTRLTVV.

The rearrangement links TRBV11-1 to TRBJ1-2; no reliable D call. The CDR3 runs to 13 residues. Germline V CDR1 and CDR2: SGHAT, FQDESV (reference sequence). With 8 bases removed from V and 8 bases from J, the gap between germline ends came to 18 bases. The DNA of the CDR3 is TGTGCCAGCGCACCTGGGCCGACGGCGGGCTACACCTTC. As protein: CASAPGPTAGYTF.

The V and J genes are TRBV5-1 and TRBJ2-7, with 14 bases fitting TRBD2. Trimming cost V 5 bases and J 2 bases; bases outside gene matches: 3. This CDR3 has 15 amino acids. The germline CDR1 and CDR2 sequences are SGHRS and YFSETQ. The CDR3 reads CASSAGLAGAYEQYF. DNA for the CDR3: TGCGCCAGCAGTGCGGGACTAGCGGGGGCCTACGAGCAGTACTTC.

The chain couples TRBV6-1 to TRBJ1-3; 8 nucleotides line up with TRBD1. V was clipped by 5 bases and J by 3 bases; unmatched bases: 9. Per the germline V gene, CDR1 is MNHNS and CDR2 is SASEGT. The CDR3 extends over 16 amino acids. The CDR3 coding sequence is TGTGCCAGCAGTTATCTGGACAGGGTCCGTGGAAACACCATATATTTT. Its protein is CASSYLDRVRGNTIYF.

This clonotype came up once. This rearrangement joins TRBV20-1 to TRBJ2-2; TRBD2 matches at 8 bases. The CDR3 covers 17 residues. Trimming removed 0 bases from V and 4 bases from J; junction bases left unmatched: 10. CDR1 and CDR2 from the germline V gene are DFQATT and SNEGSKA (reference sequence). CDR3 DNA sequence: TGCAGTGCTAGAGATAGAGCGGGGGACATAGCCACCGGGGAGCTGTTTTTT. This sequence encodes CSARDRAGDIATGELFF.

This clonotype was seen repeatedly, ten times or more. The chain links TRBV7-9 to TRBJ1-2; D is unresolved. This CDR3 has 12 residues. CDR1 SEHNR and CDR2 FQNEAQ come from the germline V gene (reference sequence). The ends were cut back, 1 base at V and 7 bases at J, with 7 bases in the middle. In nucleotides, the CDR3 is TGTGCCAGCAGCTTAGATTTCGCTGGCTACACCTTC. Translation gives CASSLDFAGYTF.

This chain joins TRBV14 and TRBJ2-1, with TRBD1 matching 8 bases. Trimming cost V 3 bases and J 4 bases; bases outside gene matches: 17. CDR3 length equals 19 residues. CDR1 is SGHDN and CDR2 is FVKESK in the germline V gene. The CDR3 region is CASSHRQGSLYPTYNEQFF. In DNA form, the CDR3 reads TGTGCCAGCAGCCATCGACAGGGGTCTTTGTACCCGACATACAATGAGCAGTTCTTC.

The chain is built from TRBV27 and TRBJ1-4; possible D gene TRBD1, 5 bases. V lost 3 bases and J lost 5, with 13 bases in between. This CDR3 is built from 15 residues. CDR1 and CDR2 (germline): MNHEY, SMNVEV (reference sequence). The CDR3 region is CASSFPPRQNEKLFF. The CDR3 bases are TGTGCCAGCAGTTTTCCCCCCAGACAGAATGAAAAACTGTTTTTT.

The chain couples TRBV7-4 to TRBJ1-6; weak D call: TRBD1 (6 bases). Trimming took 6 bases from V and 9 from J, leaving 18 bases between them. Germline V CDR1 and CDR2: SGHVT, SQSDAQ. The CDR3 length is 15 residues. Written as DNA, the CDR3 is TGTGCCAGCAGGGGAACAACGGGGGCGGGTTCACCCCTCCACTTT. It specifies CASRGTTGAGSPLHF.

This clonotype occurred a few times. The V call is TRBV2, the J call TRBJ2-5, with D maybe TRBD2 (6 bases). Germline V CDR1 and CDR2: SNHLY, FYNNEI. The V and J ends lost 4 bases and 0 bases respectively, with 15 bases between them. This CDR3 has 16 amino acids. This chain's CDR3 is CASSVWDGGDQETQYF. CDR3 nucleotides: TGTGCCAGCAGTGTTTGGGACGGGGGAGACCAAGAGACCCAGTACTTC.

The table lists this clonotype with a few counts. The rearrangement links TRBV6-1 to TRBJ2-4, with a tentative D call TRBD1 (7 bases). Trimming removed 4 bases at V and 3 bases at J, with 16 bases between. The CDR3 consists of 16 residues. Germline V lookup: CDR1 MNHNS, CDR2 SASEGT. CDR3: CASSARQGGDKNIQYF. The CDR3 coding sequence is TGTGCCAGCAGTGCGCGACAGGGCGGGGACAAAAACATTCAGTACTTC.

The chain is built from TRBV28 and TRBJ2-7; the match to TRBD1 covers 9 bases. Germline lookup yields CDR1 MDHEN and CDR2 SYDVKM. The CDR3 extends over 15 amino acids. Trimming at V came to 3 bases and at J to 3 bases, leaving 6 bases not matched to a gene. CDR3 bases: TGTGCCAGCAGTTTCCGGGACAGGGCGCTCTACGAGCAGTACTTC. Translation: CASSFRDRALYEQYF.

This clonotype was recorded at least ten times. The chain combines TRBV4-1 with TRBJ2-3; D remains unclear. The V and J ends lost 5 bases and 2 bases respectively, with 8 bases between them. Germline CDR1 is MGHRA and CDR2 is YSYEKL. This CDR3 has 13 residues. The CDR3 is CASSTTATDTQYF. In DNA form, the CDR3 reads TGCGCCAGCAGCACCACAGCCACAGATACGCAGTATTTT.

This clonotype occurred a few times. The chain couples TRBV4-1 to TRBJ2-5; the D is unclear. Trimming took 3 bases from V and 1 from J, leaving 12 bases between them. The CDR3 loop spans 15 amino acids. Germline assignment: CDR1 MGHRA and CDR2 YSYEKL. CDR3 in amino acids: CASSQNRAVQETQYF. CDR3 DNA sequence: TGCGCCAGCAGCCAGAACCGAGCAGTCCAAGAGACCCAGTACTTC.